This TCR beta chain came from a study of tumor-infiltrating lymphocytes in primary liver carcinoma. Unsorted bulk tissue, roughly 20-33 mg of it, served as the source for co-extraction of RNA and DNA. The investigators made TCR beta cDNA from 400 to 550 ng total RNA, using a constant-region primer. For TCR beta, libraries were produced by three nested multiplex PCR rounds using slightly modified ARM-PCR. It was with TRBV1-TRBV30 forward primers and a C-beta reverse primer that the first two PCR rounds were run, at approximately 10 cycles each. Each CDR3 protein is one row after TCRdb ran MiXCR on the multiplex PCR reads. The table has roughly 49,000 distinct CDR3 sequences, about two thirds seen once. The table lists this clonotype with many counts. As yet, its antigen is unknown. The study's findings and limits: Top-250-clone fractions were significantly higher in tumors than in blood (p = 0.039).

Germline-derived CDR1 and CDR2 are SGHNT and YYREEE (reference sequence). This CDR3 has 14 amino acids. J was trimmed by 5 bases and V by 5 bases; bases with no gene match: 6. This TCR was recovered from a middle-aged man with primary liver carcinoma and hepatitis B virus infection. Material: liver tumor tissue from sampling region 5. Subset defined: tumor region T5, tumor centre. The rearrangement joins TRBV5-4 to TRBJ2-3; TRBD2 matches 9 bases. CDR3 protein: CASSYSGGGDTQYF. As DNA, the CDR3 is TGTGCCAGCAGTTATAGCGGGGGAGGAGATACGCAGTATTTT. The full variable domain, completed using reference TRBV5-4 and TRBJ2-3, is ETGVTQSPTHLIKTRGQQVTLRCSSQSGHNTVSWYQQALGQGPQFIFQYYREEENGRGNFPPRFSGLQFPNYSSELNVNALELDDSALYLCASSYSGGGDTQYFGPGTRLTVL.